This T cell receptor beta chain is drawn from a study of shared clonotypes between healthy human individuals. Overall study results and limits: Sequencing depth was expected to influence donor clonotype sharing.

Germline CDR1 and CDR2: SGHRS and YFSETQ. The V gene lost 0 bases and the J gene lost 2 bases, with 8 bases spanning the gap. The CDR3 runs to 15 residues. As concerns this clone: What it recognizes is unknown.

The data were produced by immunoSEQ multiplex PCR, yet TCRdb's version contains in-frame clones alone and is incomplete. This sample has hundreds of thousands of clones; around 79% occur once, and the top ten carry about 10%. The sequenced sample consisted of memory CD4+ T cells sorted from blood. Subset noted: CD45RA-negative fraction. This clonotype was sampled from a man aged 25 to 40 in good health. The chain is built from TRBV5-1 and TRBJ2-2; possibly TRBD1 for D (5 bases). The CDR3 loop is CASSLAGSNTGELFF. The DNA for the CDR3 is TGCGCCAGCAGCTTGGCAGGGTCCAACACCGGGGAGCTGTTTTTT.